The rows below give T cell receptor beta chains drawn from one sample of a study of T cell responses to AZD1222 COVID-19 vaccine. TCRdb keeps only in-frame clones here, not all; method: immunoSEQ multiplex PCR. The sample carries around 180,000 clones, around nine tenths recorded once. The sequences come from peripheral blood, collected 28 days after the second AZD1222 dose. Every receptor here comes from an adult who received the AZD1222 COVID-19 vaccine. CDR3s include the opening cysteine and the closing phenylalanine or tryptophan. A D gene is named only where the DNA matches it firmly. Expanded clones are given a class, and other clones once, few, many or no size at all.

J gene	V gene	clone size	D gene	CDR3 DNA	CDR3 protein
TRBJ2-7	TRBV4-2	once	.	TGTGCCAGCAGCCAACACCTCCGGGACGGAACCTACGAGCAGTACTTC	CASSQHLRDGTYEQYF
TRBJ2-6	TRBV28	.	TRBD1	TGTGCCAGCAACCAGGACAGGGGGCCTGGGGCCAACGTCCTGACTTTC	CASNQDRGPGANVLTF
TRBJ2-1	TRBV5-1	.	TRBD2	TGCGCCAGCAGCTCCGGGACTAGCGGGAGCGATGAGCAGTTCTTC	CASSSGTSGSDEQFF
TRBJ2-7	TRBV4-3	.	.	TGCGCCAGCAGCCGGACAGTTCTAGCCTACGAGCAGTACTTC	CASSRTVLAYEQYF
TRBJ2-7	TRBV18	.	TRBD1	TGTGCCAGCTCAGGACAGGGGAGCTCCTACGAGCAGTACTTC	CASSGQGSSYEQYF
TRBJ2-1	TRBV4-2	.	.	TGTGCCAGCAGCCCGAGGGTTTCCCAAAATGAGCAGTTCTTC	CASSPRVSQNEQFF
TRBJ1-1	TRBV4-2	.	.	TGTGCCAGCAGCCAAGGGGGTGTGTACCCTGAAGCTTTCTTT	CASSQGGVYPEAFF
TRBJ1-3	TRBV3-1/TRBV3-2	once	.	TGTGCCAGCAGCCAAGATAGCGCCTCTGGAAACACCATATATTTT	CASSQDSASGNTIYF
TRBJ1-1	TRBV19	.	.	TGTGCCAGTAAGCGGGACGAGGGACTGGAAGCTTTCTTT	CASKRDEGLEAFF
TRBJ2-1	TRBV10-3	.	.	TGTGCCATCAGTCCGCAACCGACTAGATCCGGGGGAGGTAGGCAGTTCTTC	CAISPQPTRSGGGRQFF
TRBJ1-5	TRBV19	.	TRBD1	TGTGCCAGTAGTGTAGGTGACAGGGAAAATCAGCCCCAGCATTTT	CASSVGDRENQPQHF
TRBJ1-2	TRBV29-1	.	.	TGCAGCGTTTCCGATGGCTACACCTTC	CSVSDGYTF
TRBJ2-1	TRBV19	.	TRBD2	TGTGCCACCGTACCGGGGACTAGCGAAGTGGAGCAGTTCTTC	CATVPGTSEVEQFF